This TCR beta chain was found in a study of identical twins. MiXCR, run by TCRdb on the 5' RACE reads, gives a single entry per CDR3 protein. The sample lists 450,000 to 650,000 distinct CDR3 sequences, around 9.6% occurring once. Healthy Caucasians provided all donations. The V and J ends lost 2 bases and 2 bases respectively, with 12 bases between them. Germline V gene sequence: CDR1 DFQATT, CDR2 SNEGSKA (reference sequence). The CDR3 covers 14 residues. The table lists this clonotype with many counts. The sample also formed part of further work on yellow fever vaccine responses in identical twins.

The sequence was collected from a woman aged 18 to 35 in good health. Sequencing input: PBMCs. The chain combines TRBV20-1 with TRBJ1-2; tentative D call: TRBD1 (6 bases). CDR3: CSARYFTGNYGYTF. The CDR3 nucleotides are TGCAGTGCTAGATACTTTACAGGGAACTATGGCTACACCTTC.